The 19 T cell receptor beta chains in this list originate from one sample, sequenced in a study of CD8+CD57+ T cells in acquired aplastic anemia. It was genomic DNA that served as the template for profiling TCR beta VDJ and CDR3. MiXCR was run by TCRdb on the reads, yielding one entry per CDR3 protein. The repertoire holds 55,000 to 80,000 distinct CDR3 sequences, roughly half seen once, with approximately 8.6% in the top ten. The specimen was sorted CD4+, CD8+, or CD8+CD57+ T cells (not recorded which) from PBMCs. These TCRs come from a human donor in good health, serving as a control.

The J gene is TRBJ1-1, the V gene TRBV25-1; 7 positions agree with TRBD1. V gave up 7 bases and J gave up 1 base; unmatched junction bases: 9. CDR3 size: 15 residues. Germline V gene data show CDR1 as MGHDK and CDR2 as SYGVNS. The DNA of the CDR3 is TGTGCCAGCACCCACGGGGGACAGCAGAACACTGAAGCTTTCTTT. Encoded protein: CASTHGGQQNTEAFF.

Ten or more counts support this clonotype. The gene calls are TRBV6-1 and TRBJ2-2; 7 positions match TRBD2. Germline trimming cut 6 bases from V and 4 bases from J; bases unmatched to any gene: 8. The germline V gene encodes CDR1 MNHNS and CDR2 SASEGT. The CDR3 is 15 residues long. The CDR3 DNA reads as TGTGCCAGCAGCAGCGGGGTGTCGGGCACCGGGGAGCTGTTTTTT. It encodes CASSSGVSGTGELFF.

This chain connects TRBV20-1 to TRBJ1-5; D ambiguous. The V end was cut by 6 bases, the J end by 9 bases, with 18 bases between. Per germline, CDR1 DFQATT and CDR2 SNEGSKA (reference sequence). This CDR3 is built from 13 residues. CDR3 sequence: CSASKEFARPQHF. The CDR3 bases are TGCAGTGCCTCCAAGGAGTTCGCGAGGCCCCAGCATTTT.

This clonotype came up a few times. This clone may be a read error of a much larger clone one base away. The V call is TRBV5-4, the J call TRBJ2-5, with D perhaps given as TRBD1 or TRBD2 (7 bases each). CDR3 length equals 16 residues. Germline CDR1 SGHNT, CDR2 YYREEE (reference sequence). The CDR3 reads CASSTRSGTAQETRYF. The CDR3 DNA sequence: TGTGCCAGCAGCACCAGAAGCGGGACAGCCCAAGAGACCCGGTACTTC.

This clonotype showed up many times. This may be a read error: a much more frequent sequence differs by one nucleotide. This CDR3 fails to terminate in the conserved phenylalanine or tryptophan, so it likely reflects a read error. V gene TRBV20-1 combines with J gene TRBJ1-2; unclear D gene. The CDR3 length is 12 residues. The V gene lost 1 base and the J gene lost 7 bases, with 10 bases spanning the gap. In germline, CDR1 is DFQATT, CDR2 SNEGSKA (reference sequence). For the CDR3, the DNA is TGCAGTGCTAGAGTGGAAGAAGCTGGCTACACCCTC. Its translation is CSARVEEAGYTL.

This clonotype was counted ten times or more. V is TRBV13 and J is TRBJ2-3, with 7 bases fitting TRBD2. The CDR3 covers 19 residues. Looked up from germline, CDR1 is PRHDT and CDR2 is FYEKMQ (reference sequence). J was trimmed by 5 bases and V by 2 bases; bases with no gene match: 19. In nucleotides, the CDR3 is TGTGCCAGCAGCTTATGGTTGGGTGTGGCGGGAGATCGGGTAGATACGCAGTATTTT. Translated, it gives CASSLWLGVAGDRVDTQYF.

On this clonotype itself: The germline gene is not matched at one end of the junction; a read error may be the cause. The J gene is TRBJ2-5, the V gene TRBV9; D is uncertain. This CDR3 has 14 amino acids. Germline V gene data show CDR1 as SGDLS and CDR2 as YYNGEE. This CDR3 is CASSEVPSRGTQYF. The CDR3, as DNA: TGCGCCAGCAGTGAGGTTCCGAGCCGTGGGACCCAGTACTTC.

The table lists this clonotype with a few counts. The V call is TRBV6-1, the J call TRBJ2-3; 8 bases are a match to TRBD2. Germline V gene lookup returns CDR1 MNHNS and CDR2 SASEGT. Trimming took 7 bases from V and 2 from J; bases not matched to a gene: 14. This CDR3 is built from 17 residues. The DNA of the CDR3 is TGTGCCAGCAATCTAAATAGCGGGACCCACAACACAGATACGCAGTATTTT. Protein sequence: CASNLNSGTHNTDTQYF.

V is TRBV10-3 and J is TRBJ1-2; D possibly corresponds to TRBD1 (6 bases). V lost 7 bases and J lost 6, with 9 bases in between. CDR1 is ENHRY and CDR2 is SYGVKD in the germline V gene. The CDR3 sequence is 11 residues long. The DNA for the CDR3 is TGTGCCATCAACAGGGAGCATGGCTACACCTTC. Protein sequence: CAINREHGYTF.

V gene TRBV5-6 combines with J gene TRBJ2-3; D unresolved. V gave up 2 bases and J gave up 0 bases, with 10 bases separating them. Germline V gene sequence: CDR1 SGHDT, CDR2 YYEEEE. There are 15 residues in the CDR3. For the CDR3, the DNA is TGTGCCAGCAGCTTCGGACCGATTAGCACAGATACGCAGTATTTT. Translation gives CASSFGPISTDTQYF.

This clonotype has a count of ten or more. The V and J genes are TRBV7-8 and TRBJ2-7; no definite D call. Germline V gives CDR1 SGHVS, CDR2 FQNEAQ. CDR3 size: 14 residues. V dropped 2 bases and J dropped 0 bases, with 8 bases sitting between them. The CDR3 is CASSLLGNSYEQYF. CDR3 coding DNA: TGTGCCAGCAGCTTATTGGGTAACTCCTACGAGCAGTACTTC.

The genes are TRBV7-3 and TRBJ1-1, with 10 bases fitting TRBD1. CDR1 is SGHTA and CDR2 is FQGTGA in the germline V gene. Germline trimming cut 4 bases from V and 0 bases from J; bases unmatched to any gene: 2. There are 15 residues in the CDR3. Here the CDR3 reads CASSSTGGMNTEAFF. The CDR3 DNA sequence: TGTGCCAGCAGCTCGACAGGGGGCATGAACACTGAAGCTTTCTTT.

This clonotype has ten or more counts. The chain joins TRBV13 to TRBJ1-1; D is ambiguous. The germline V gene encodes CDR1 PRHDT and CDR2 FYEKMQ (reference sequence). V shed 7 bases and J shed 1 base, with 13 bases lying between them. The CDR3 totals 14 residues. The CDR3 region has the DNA TGTGCCAGCACCTCCTACTCCGGGAACACTGAAGCTTTCTTT. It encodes CASTSYSGNTEAFF.

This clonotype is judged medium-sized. The CDR3 here is CSVDRGFVEAFF. CDR3 nucleotide sequence: TGCAGCGTTGATCGCGGGTTCGTTGAAGCTTTCTTT. V and J are TRBV29-1 and TRBJ1-1; D gene unclear. The V and J ends lost 3 bases and 7 bases respectively, with 12 bases between them. This CDR3 has 12 residues. Per the germline V gene, CDR1 is SQVTM and CDR2 is ANQGSEA.

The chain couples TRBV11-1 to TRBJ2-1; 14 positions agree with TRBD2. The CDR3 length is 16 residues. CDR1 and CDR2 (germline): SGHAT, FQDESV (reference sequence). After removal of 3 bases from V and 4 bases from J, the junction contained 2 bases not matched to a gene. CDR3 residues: CASSFGTSGRYNEQFF. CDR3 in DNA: TGTGCCAGCAGCTTCGGGACTAGCGGGAGATACAATGAGCAGTTCTTC. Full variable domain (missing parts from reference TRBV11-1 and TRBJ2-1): EAEVAQSPRYKITEKSQAVAFWCDPISGHATLYWYRQILGQGPELLVQFQDESVVDDSQLPKDRFSAERLKGVDSTLKIQPAELGDSAMYLCASSFGTSGRYNEQFFGPGTRLTVL.

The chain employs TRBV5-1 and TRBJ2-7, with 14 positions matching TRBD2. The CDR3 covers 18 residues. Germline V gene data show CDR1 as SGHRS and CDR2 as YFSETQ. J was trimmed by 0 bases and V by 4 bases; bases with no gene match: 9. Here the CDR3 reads CASSPGTSGSPLSYEQYF. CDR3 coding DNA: TGCGCCAGCAGCCCGGGGACTAGCGGGAGTCCACTCTCCTACGAGCAGTACTTC. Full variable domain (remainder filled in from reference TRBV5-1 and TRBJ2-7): KAGVTQTPRYLIKTRGQQVTLSCSPISGHRSVSWYQQTPGQGLQFLFEYFSETQRNKGNFPGRFSGRQFSNSRSEMNVSTLELGDSALYLCASSPGTSGSPLSYEQYFGPGTRLTVT.

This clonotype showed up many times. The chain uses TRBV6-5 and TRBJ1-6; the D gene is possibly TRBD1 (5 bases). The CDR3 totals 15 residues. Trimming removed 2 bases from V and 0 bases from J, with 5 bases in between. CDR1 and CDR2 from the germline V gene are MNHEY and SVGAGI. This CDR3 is CASSYGASYNSPLHF. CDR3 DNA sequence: TGTGCCAGCAGTTACGGGGCCTCCTATAATTCACCCCTCCACTTT.

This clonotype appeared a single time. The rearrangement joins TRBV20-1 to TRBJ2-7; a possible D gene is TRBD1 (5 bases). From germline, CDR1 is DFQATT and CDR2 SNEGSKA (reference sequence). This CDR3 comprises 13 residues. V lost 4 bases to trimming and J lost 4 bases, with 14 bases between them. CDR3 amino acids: CSATSLDTYEQYF. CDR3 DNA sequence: TGCAGTGCTACAAGCCTGGACACGTACGAGCAGTACTTC.

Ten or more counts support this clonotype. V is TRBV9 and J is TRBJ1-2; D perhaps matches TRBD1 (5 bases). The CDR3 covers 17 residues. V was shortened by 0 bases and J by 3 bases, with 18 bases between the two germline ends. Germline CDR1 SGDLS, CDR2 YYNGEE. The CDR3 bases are TGTGCCAGCAGCGTAGTGGGGGGATCCCCGTATTACTATGGCTACACCTTC. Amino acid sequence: CASSVVGGSPYYYGYTF.